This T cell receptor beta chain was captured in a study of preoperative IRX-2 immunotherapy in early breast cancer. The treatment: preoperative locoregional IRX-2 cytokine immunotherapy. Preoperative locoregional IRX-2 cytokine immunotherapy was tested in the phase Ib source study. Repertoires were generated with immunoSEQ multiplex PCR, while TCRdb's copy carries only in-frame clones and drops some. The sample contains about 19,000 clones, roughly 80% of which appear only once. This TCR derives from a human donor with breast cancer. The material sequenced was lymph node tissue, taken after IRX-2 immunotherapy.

This CDR3 reads CAIMGSSYNEQFF. The CDR3 coding sequence is TGTGCCATCATGGGGAGCTCCTACAATGAGCAGTTCTTC. The V call is TRBV6-8, the J call TRBJ2-1; D is perhaps TRBD2 (5 bases). Germline values: CDR1 MNHGY, CDR2 SAAAGT. With 10 bases removed from V and 0 bases from J, the gap between germline ends came to 10 bases. CDR3 length equals 13 residues.